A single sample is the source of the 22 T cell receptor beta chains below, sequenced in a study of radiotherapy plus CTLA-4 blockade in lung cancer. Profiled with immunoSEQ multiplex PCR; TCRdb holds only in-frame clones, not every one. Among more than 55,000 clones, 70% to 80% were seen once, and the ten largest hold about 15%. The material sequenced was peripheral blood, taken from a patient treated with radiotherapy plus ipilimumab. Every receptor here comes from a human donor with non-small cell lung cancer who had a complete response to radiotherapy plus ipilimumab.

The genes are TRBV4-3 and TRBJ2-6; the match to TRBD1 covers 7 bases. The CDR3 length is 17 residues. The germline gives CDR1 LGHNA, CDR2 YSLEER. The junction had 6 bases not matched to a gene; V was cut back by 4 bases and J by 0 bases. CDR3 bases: TGCGCCAGCAGCCTGTCGGGACAGCGCTCTGGGGCCAACGTCCTGACTTTC. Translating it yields CASSLSGQRSGANVLTF.

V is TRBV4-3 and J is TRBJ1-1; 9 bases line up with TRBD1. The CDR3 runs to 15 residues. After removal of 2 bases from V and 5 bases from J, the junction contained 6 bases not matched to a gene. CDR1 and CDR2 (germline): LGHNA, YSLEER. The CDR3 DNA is TGCGCCAGCAGCCAAAACTCCGGGACAGGGACTGAAGCTTTCTTT. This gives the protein CASSQNSGTGTEAFF.

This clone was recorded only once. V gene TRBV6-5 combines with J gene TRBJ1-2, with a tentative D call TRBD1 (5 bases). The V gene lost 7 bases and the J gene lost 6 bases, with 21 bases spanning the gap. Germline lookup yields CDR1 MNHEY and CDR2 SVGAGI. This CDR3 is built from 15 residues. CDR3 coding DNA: TGTGCCAGCACCATCGGGGGTTCTAGTTGGAATGGCTACACCTTC. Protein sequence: CASTIGGSSWNGYTF.

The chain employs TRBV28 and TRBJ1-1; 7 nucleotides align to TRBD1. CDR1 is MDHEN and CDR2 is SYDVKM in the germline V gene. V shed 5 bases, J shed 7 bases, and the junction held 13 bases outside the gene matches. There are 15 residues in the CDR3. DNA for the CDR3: TGTGCCAGCAGTCCGGGGACAGCCCAAACCGGTGAAGCTTTCTTT. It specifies CASSPGTAQTGEAFF.

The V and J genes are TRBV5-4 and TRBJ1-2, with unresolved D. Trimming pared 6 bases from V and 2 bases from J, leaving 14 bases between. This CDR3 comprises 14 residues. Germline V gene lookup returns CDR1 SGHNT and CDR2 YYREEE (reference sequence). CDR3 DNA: TGTGCCAGCACCCGAGGTGGCGTGAACTATGGCTACACCTTC. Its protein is CASTRGGVNYGYTF. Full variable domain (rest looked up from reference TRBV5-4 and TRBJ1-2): ETGVTQSPTHLIKTRGQQVTLRCSSQSGHNTVSWYQQALGQGPQFIFQYYREEENGRGNFPPRFSGLQFPNYSSELNVNALELDDSALYLCASTRGGVNYGYTFGSGTRLTVV.

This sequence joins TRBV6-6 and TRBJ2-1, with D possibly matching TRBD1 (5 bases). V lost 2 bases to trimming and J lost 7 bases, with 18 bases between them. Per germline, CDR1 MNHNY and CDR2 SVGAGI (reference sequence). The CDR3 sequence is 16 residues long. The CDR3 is CASSYLRQLDRNEQFF. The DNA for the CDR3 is TGTGCCAGCAGTTACCTGAGACAGCTAGATAGGAATGAGCAGTTCTTC.

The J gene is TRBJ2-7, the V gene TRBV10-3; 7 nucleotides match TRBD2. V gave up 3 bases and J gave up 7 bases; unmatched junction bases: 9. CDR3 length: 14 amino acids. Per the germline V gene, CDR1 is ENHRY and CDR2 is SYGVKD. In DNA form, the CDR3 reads TGTGCCATCAGTGATTTGGGGACTAAAGGGGAGCAGTACGTC. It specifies CAISDLGTKGEQYV.

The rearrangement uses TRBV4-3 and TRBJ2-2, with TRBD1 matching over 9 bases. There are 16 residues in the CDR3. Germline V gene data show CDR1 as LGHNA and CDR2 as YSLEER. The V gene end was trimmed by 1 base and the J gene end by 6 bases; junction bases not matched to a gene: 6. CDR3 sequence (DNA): TGCGCCAGCAGCCAAGGGGACAGGGAGTTGTCCGGGGAGCTGTTTTTT. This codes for CASSQGDRELSGELFF.

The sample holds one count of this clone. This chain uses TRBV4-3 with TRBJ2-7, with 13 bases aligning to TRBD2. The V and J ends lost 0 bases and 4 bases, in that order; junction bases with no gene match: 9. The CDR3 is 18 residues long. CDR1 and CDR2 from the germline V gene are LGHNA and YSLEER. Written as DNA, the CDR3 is TGCGCCAGCAGCCAAGATCCCCCTACTAGCGGGAGGGGATACGAGCAGTACTTC. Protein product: CASSQDPPTSGRGYEQYF.

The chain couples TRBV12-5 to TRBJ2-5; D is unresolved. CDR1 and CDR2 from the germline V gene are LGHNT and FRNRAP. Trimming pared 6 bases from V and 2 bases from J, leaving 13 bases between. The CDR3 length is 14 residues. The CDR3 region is CASGPRDFQETQYF. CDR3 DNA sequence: TGTGCTAGTGGCCCCCGAGACTTTCAAGAGACCCAGTACTTC.

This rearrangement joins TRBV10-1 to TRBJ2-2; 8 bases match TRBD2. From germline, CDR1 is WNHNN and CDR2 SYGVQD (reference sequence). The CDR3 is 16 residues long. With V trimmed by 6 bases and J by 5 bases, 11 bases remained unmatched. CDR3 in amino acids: CASRSTGTSGTGELFF. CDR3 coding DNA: TGCGCCAGCAGGTCTACCGGGACTAGTGGAACCGGGGAGCTGTTTTTT.

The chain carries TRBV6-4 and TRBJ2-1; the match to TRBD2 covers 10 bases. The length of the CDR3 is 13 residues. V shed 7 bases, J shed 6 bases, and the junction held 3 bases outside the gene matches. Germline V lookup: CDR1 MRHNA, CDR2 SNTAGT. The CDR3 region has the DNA TGTGCCAGCACAGCGGGAGGGCTCAATGAGCAGTTCTTC. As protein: CASTAGGLNEQFF.

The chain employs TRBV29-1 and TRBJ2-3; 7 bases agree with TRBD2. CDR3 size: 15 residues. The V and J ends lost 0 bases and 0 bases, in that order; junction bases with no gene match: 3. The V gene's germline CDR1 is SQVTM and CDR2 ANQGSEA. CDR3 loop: CSVEDISGSTDTQYF. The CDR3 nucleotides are TGCAGCGTTGAAGACATTAGCGGGAGCACAGATACGCAGTATTTT.

The CDR3 reads CASSLNRDTEAFF. The CDR3 DNA sequence: TGTGCCAGCAGCTTAAACAGGGACACTGAAGCTTTCTTT. The chain carries TRBV7-2 and TRBJ1-1, with a tentative D call TRBD1 (6 bases). This CDR3 region has 13 residues. Germline V gene sequence: CDR1 SGHTA, CDR2 FQGNSA. Trimming stripped 2 bases from V and 3 bases from J, with 7 bases between.

The CDR3: CASSFLGSSYEQYF. DNA for the CDR3: TGCGCCAGCAGCTTCTTGGGGAGCTCCTACGAGCAGTACTTC. V is TRBV5-1 and J is TRBJ2-7; the D gene is possibly TRBD2 (5 bases). Germline-derived CDR1 and CDR2 are SGHRS and YFSETQ. V was shortened by 2 bases and J by 0 bases, with 9 bases between the two germline ends. This CDR3 contains 14 residues.

This CDR3 is CASSPVRMRGQTQYF. CDR3 DNA sequence: TGCGCCAGCAGCCCGGTCCGGATGCGGGGGCAAACGCAGTATTTT. V and J are TRBV4-3 and TRBJ2-3, with D possibly TRBD2 on 7 matching bases. Per germline, CDR1 LGHNA and CDR2 YSLEER. V lost 4 bases, J lost 9 bases, and 20 bases lay in between. This CDR3 is built from 15 residues.

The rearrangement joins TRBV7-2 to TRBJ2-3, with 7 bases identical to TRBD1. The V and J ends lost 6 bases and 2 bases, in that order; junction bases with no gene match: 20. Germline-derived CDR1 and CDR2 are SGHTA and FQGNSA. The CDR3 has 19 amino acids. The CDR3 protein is CASRLGISPGQSPTDTQYF. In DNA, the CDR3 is TGTGCCAGCAGACTTGGAATAAGTCCGGGACAGTCTCCCACAGATACGCAGTATTTT.

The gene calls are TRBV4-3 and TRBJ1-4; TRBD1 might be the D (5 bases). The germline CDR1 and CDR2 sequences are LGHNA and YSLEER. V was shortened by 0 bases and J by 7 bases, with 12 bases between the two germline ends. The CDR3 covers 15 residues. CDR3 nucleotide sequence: TGCGCCAGCAGCCAAGATCGGGGGAGGAGTGAAAAACTGTTTTTT. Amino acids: CASSQDRGRSEKLFF.

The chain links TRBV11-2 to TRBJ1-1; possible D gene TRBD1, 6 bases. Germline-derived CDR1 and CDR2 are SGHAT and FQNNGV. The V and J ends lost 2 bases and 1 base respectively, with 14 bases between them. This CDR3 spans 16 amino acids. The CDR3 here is CASSLPTQGKNTEAFF. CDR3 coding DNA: TGTGCCAGCAGCTTACCTACCCAGGGGAAGAACACTGAAGCTTTCTTT.

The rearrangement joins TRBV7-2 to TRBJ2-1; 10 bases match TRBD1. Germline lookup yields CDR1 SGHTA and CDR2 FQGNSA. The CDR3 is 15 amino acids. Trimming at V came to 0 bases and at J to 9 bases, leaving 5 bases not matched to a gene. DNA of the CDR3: TGTGCCAGCAGCTTAGCTGGACAGGGGGTAAGTGAGCAGTTCTTC. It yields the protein CASSLAGQGVSEQFF.

The CDR3 DNA is TGTGCCAGTAGTATCCCAACAGGGACCGTTTTTATATCACCCCTCCACTTT. This sequence encodes CASSIPTGTVFISPLHF. The gene calls are TRBV19 and TRBJ1-6; TRBD1 might be the D (6 bases). Between the trimmed V and J ends, which lost 3 bases and 10 bases, there was a span of 22 bases. Germline V lookup: CDR1 LNHDA, CDR2 SQIVND (reference sequence). The CDR3 has 17 residues.

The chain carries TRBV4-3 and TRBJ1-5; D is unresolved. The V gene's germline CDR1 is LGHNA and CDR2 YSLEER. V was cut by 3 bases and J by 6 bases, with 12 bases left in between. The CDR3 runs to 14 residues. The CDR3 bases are TGCGCCAGCAGCCAGGGCCGAGGGATTCAGCCCCAGCATTTT. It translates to CASSQGRGIQPQHF.